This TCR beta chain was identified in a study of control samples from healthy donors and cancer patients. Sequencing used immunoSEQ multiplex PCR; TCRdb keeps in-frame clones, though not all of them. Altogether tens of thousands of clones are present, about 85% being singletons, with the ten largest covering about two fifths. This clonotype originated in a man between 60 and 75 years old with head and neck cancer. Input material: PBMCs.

This CDR3 reads CASSLYRGFATEAFF. As DNA, the CDR3 is TGTGCCAGCAGTTTATACAGGGGATTTGCCACTGAAGCTTTCTTT. The chain joins TRBV28 to TRBJ1-1; TRBD1 matches 7 bases. The length of the CDR3 is 15 residues. The V segment lost 1 base and the J segment 4 bases; nucleotides outside the gene matches: 6. Germline CDR1 reads MDHEN; CDR2 reads SYDVKM.